Below are 14 T cell receptor beta chains sequenced from a single sample in a study of identical twins. TCRdb re-called the 5' RACE reads through MiXCR, storing one row per CDR3 protein. Of some 190,000 distinct CDR3 sequences in the sample, roughly 15% were seen once. The same data also went into a second study, on T cells expressing NK-cell markers.

The sample comprised CD8+ T cells sorted from blood. Receptors were obtained from a woman younger than 35 in good health.

V is TRBV9 and J is TRBJ1-2; a weak D match, TRBD1 (6 bases). The CDR3 consists of 16 residues. Germline V CDR1 and CDR2: SGDLS, YYNGEE. Trimming took 3 bases from V and 1 from J, leaving 16 bases between them. CDR3 amino acids: CASSDRDTNHNYGYTF. CDR3 sequence (DNA): TGTGCCAGCAGCGACCGGGACACCAATCATAACTATGGCTACACCTTC.

The CDR3 protein is CASSQDKGEQYF. In DNA, the CDR3 is TGTGCCAGCAGCCAAGACAAGGGCGAGCAGTACTTC. V and J are TRBV3-1 and TRBJ2-7; D gene unclear. The V gene's germline CDR1 is LGHDT and CDR2 YNNKEL (reference sequence). The CDR3 length is 12 residues. Between the trimmed V and J ends, which lost 0 bases and 6 bases, there was a span of 6 bases.

The V and J genes are TRBV13 and TRBJ2-5, with 8 bases matching TRBD1. With 5 bases clipped from V and 5 bases from J, the junction kept 13 bases outside the gene matches. The CDR3 has 16 residues. Germline-derived CDR1 and CDR2 are PRHDT and FYEKMQ (reference sequence). Here the CDR3 DNA reads TGTGCCAGCAGCCCCAAGACAGGGGCGGCCAAGGAGACCCAGTACTTC. The encoded protein is CASSPKTGAAKETQYF.

The genes are TRBV7-2 and TRBJ2-1; the D call may be TRBD1 or TRBD2 (5 bases each). Germline V lookup: CDR1 SGHTA, CDR2 FQGNSA. The CDR3 runs 14 residues. V gave up 1 base and J gave up 8 bases, with 12 bases separating them. CDR3 sequence: CASSLEPRGHEQFF. The CDR3 nucleotides read TGTGCCAGCAGCTTAGAGCCGAGGGGCCATGAGCAGTTCTTC.

This clonotype was seen more than once but under ten times. The DNA for the CDR3 is TGCGCCAGCAGCCAAGATCCCAGACAGGGGTACTACGAGCAGTACTTC. Translating gives CASSQDPRQGYYEQYF. The J gene is TRBJ2-7, the V gene TRBV4-1; TRBD1 matches 8 bases. Germline V lookup: CDR1 MGHRA, CDR2 YSYEKL. There are 16 residues in the CDR3. Trimming took 0 bases from V and 3 from J; bases not matched to a gene: 7.

This clonotype came up a few times. V is TRBV12-5 and J is TRBJ2-1; D unclear. Trimming shortened V by 2 bases and J by 10 bases, and 3 bases separated the two germline ends. Germline V lookup: CDR1 LGHNT, CDR2 FRNRAP. The CDR3 extends over 10 amino acids. In nucleotides, the CDR3 is TGTGCTAGTGGTTTGATCGAGCAGTTCTTC. Its protein product is CASGLIEQFF. The full variable domain, with the rest looked up from reference TRBV12-5 and TRBJ2-1, is DARVTQTPRHKVTEMGQEVTMRCQPILGHNTVFWYRQTMMQGLELLAYFRNRAPLDDSGMPKDRFSAEMPDATLATLKIQPSEPRDSAVYFCASGLIEQFFGPGTRLTVL.

The gene calls are TRBV5-1 and TRBJ1-1, with 8 nucleotides matching TRBD1. This CDR3 is built from 14 residues. Germline V gene lookup returns CDR1 SGHRS and CDR2 YFSETQ. With 4 bases clipped from V and 5 bases from J, the junction kept 7 bases outside the gene matches. CDR3 bases: TGCGCCAGCAGCCGATCAGGGGGCGCGACTGAAGCTTTCTTT. This translates into CASSRSGGATEAFF. Supplemented by reference TRBV5-1 and TRBJ1-1, the full variable domain reads KAGVTQTPRYLIKTRGQQVTLSCSPISGHRSVSWYQQTPGQGLQFLFEYFSETQRNKGNFPGRFSGRQFSNSRSEMNVSTLELGDSALYLCASSRSGGATEAFFGQGTRLTVV.

This clonotype was observed a handful of times. This rearrangement joins TRBV6-1 to TRBJ1-5; D is perhaps TRBD1 (5 bases). Trimming removed 5 bases from V and 4 bases from J, with 12 bases in between. Germline CDR1 and CDR2: MNHNS and SASEGT. The CDR3 has 14 amino acids. CDR3 in DNA: TGTGCCAGCAGTATTGGGGGAGTAAATCAGCCCCAGCATTTT. Protein: CASSIGGVNQPQHF.

This sequence joins TRBV12-3 or TRBV12-4 and TRBJ2-1, with TRBD2 matching 10 bases. The trim removed 7 bases at V and 4 bases at J, leaving 7 bases unmatched. CDR3 length: 15 amino acids. The CDR3 loop reads CASNVAGGMYNEQFF. The CDR3 nucleotides read TGTGCCAGCAACGTAGCGGGGGGCATGTACAATGAGCAGTTCTTC.

The chain couples TRBV7-9 to TRBJ2-5; D perhaps matches TRBD1 (6 bases). CDR1 SEHNR and CDR2 FQNEAQ come from the germline V gene (reference sequence). The ends were cut back, 2 bases at V and 0 bases at J, with 13 bases in the middle. The CDR3 has 16 residues. The CDR3 bases are TGTGCCAGCAGCTTACTCGGACAGCAGTACCAAGAGACCCAGTACTTC. This gives the protein CASSLLGQQYQETQYF.

CDR3 loop: CASSLGVSGELFF. The CDR3 nucleotides are TGTGCCAGCAGCTTGGGGGTTTCCGGGGAGCTGTTTTTT. V gene TRBV7-9 combines with J gene TRBJ2-2; D may match TRBD1 or TRBD2 (5 bases each). V was clipped by 3 bases and J by 6 bases, with 8 bases between them. The CDR3 spans 13 residues. Germline loops: CDR1 SEHNR, CDR2 FQNEAQ (reference sequence).

This clonotype was observed a few times. The CDR3 DNA follows: TGTGCCAGCAGCTTCTACGGCCTGAACACTGAAGCTTTCTTT. Translating it yields CASSFYGLNTEAFF. This sequence joins TRBV5-5 and TRBJ1-1; D is unclear. The CDR3 runs 14 residues. Germline CDR1 SGHKS, CDR2 YYEKEE (reference sequence). Trimming took off 2 bases at V and 0 bases at J, with 8 bases between the two ends.

J is TRBJ2-7 and V is TRBV6-5, with 7 bases lining up with TRBD1. The CDR3 totals 14 residues. Trimming removed 2 bases from V and 1 base from J; junction bases left unmatched: 2. Germline CDR1 and CDR2: MNHEY and SVGAGI. The CDR3 DNA follows: TGTGCCAGCAGTTACGACAGGGTATCCTACGAGCAGTACTTC. Translating gives CASSYDRVSYEQYF.

This clonotype was seen a handful of times. V is TRBV2 and J is TRBJ2-1; possible D gene TRBD1, 6 bases. Per germline, CDR1 SNHLY and CDR2 FYNNEI. Trimming pared 0 bases from V and 4 bases from J, leaving 13 bases between. The CDR3 extends over 16 amino acids. The CDR3 bases are TGTGCCAGCAGTGAAGCTTTGGGGGCATCATACAATGAGCAGTTCTTC. It codes for CASSEALGASYNEQFF. The whole variable domain, filled in from reference TRBV2 and TRBJ2-1, reads EPEVTQTPSHQVTQMGQEVILRCVPISNHLYFYWYRQILGQKVEFLVSFYNNEISEKSEIFDDQFSVERPDGSNFTLKIRSTKLEDSAMYFCASSEALGASYNEQFFGPGTRLTVL.